A selection of T cell receptor beta chains follows, all from one sample in a study of blood T cells in healthy people across ages. Each CDR3 protein gets one entry after TCRdb re-called the 5' RACE reads with MiXCR. The top ten clones hold less than 25% of a sample with hundreds of thousands of distinct CDR3 sequences, around a fifth of them seen once. The sequencing input was blood. Every receptor here comes from a man in his 70s in good health. Both conserved end residues are trimmed from each CDR3. The order of the fields is V gene, J gene, CDR3 protein.

TRBV6-1	TRBJ2-7	ASSDAGQSYEQY
TRBV7-8	TRBJ2-5	ASSLDRERSQY
TRBV7-2	TRBJ1-5	ASSSRGTGLNQPQH
TRBV29-1	TRBJ2-5	SVARPQYQETQY
TRBV20-1	TRBJ2-5	SARDRASGRAETQY
TRBV4-2	TRBJ1-2	ASSQPGTGGYANYGYT
TRBV7-3	TRBJ1-2	ASSLPGGNGYT
TRBV11-2	TRBJ2-4	ASGQDLAKNIQY
TRBV6-2/TRBV6-3	TRBJ2-2	ASSYSLLAGNTGELF
TRBV5-1	TRBJ1-6	ASSLNLRESPLH
TRBV7-8	TRBJ2-5	ATGGTQY
TRBV5-1	TRBJ1-1	ASSLGQENTEAF
TRBV5-1	TRBJ2-6	ASSVQVARSGANVLT
TRBV12-3/TRBV12-4	TRBJ2-1	ASSYGGGNEQF
TRBV5-1	TRBJ2-3	ASSSGDSWDTQY
TRBV7-9	TRBJ1-1	ATGDTNTEAF
TRBV24-1	TRBJ2-1	ATSDFGTGAYNEQL